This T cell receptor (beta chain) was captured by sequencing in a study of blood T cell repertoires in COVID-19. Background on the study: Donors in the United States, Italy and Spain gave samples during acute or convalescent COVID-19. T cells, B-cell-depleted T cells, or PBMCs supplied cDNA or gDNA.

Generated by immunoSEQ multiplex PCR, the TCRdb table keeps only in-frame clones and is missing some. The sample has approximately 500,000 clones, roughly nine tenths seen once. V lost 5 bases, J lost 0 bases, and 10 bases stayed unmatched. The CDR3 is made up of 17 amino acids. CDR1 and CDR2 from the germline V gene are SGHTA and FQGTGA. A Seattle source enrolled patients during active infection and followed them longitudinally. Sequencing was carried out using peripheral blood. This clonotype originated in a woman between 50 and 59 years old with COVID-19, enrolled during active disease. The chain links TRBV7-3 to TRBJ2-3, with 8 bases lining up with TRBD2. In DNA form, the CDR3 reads TGTGCCAGCAGCCACCCCTCTAGCGGGCCTAGCACAGATACGCAGTATTTT. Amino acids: CASSHPSSGPSTDTQYF.